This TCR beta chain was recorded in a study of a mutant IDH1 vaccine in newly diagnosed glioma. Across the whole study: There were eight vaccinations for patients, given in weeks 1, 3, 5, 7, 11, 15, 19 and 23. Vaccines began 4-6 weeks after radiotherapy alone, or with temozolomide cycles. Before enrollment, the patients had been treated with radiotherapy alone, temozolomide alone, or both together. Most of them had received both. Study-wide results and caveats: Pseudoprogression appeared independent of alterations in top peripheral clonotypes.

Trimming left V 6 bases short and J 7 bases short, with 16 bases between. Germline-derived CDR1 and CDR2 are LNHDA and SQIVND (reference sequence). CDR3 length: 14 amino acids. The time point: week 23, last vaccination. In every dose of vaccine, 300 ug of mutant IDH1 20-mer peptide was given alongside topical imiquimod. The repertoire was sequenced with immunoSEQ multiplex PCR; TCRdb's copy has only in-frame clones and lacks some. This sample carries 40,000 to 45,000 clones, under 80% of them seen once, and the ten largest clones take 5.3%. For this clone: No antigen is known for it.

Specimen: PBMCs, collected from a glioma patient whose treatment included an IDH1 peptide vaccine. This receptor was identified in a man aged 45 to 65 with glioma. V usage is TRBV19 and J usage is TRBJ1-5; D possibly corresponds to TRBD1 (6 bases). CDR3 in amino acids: CASSRPGAWQPQHF. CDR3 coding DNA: TGTGCCAGTAGCCGACCGGGGGCTTGGCAGCCCCAGCATTTT.